These 4 T cell receptor beta chains were all obtained from the same sample, sequenced in a study of blood T cell repertoires in COVID-19. Generated by immunoSEQ multiplex PCR, the TCRdb table keeps only in-frame clones and is missing some. Here the sample spans about 220,000 clones, 80% to 90% being singletons. Sequences were obtained from PBMCs or T cells enriched from blood (not recorded which). The receptor set was obtained from a woman in her forties or fifties who had been exposed to COVID-19.

The chain employs TRBV7-6 and TRBJ2-5; perhaps TRBD2 as D (5 bases). V was clipped by 1 base and J by 6 bases, with 9 bases between them. The length of the CDR3 is 13 residues. In germline, CDR1 is SGHVS, CDR2 FNYEAQ. As DNA, the CDR3 is TGTGCCAGCAGCTTAGGAGGGCAGAAGACCCAGTACTTC. This encodes CASSLGGQKTQYF.

The V call is TRBV27, the J call TRBJ1-6; D is uncertain. Trimming took 2 bases from V and 0 from J, leaving 8 bases between them. There are 16 residues in the CDR3. Germline loops: CDR1 MNHEY, CDR2 SMNVEV (reference sequence). The CDR3 protein is CASSLNVRSYNSPLHF. CDR3 bases: TGTGCCAGCAGTTTAAATGTGCGCTCCTATAATTCACCCCTCCACTTT.

This clone was seen only once. The V gene is TRBV10-3, the J gene TRBJ2-6; the D gene is possibly TRBD2 (6 bases). The CDR3 is 18 amino acids. Per germline, CDR1 ENHRY and CDR2 SYGVKD. The V end was cut by 2 bases, the J end by 2 bases, with 16 bases between. The DNA of the CDR3 is TGTGCCATCAGTGAGACGATGGCGGGGCCGGCTGGGGCCAACGTCCTGACTTTC. This sequence encodes CAISETMAGPAGANVLTF.

This chain's CDR3 is CASSLGPNQPQHF. In DNA form, the CDR3 reads TGTGCCAGCAGCTTGGGGCCAAATCAGCCCCAGCATTTT. The rearrangement links TRBV5-4 to TRBJ1-5; D gene unclear. Germline V gene sequence: CDR1 SGHNT, CDR2 YYREEE (reference sequence). V lost 0 bases and J 4 bases, leaving 5 bases between the germline ends. The CDR3 covers 13 residues. The full variable domain, with the rest looked up from reference TRBV5-4 and TRBJ1-5, is ETGVTQSPTHLIKTRGQQVTLRCSSQSGHNTVSWYQQALGQGPQFIFQYYREEENGRGNFPPRFSGLQFPNYSSELNVNALELDDSALYLCASSLGPNQPQHFGDGTRLSIL.